The clone carrying this T cell receptor (beta chain) was seen a handful of times. This specimen includes other DNA sequences encoding the same CDR3. These data belong to a study of control samples from healthy donors and cancer patients. TCRdb's copy holds only in-frame clones and misses some; the assay was immunoSEQ multiplex PCR. The table has roughly 220,000 clones, 85% to 95% seen once. Deletions cut 0 bases from V and 4 bases from J, with 6 bases between. The CDR3 length is 13 residues. Germline CDR1 SGHTA, CDR2 FQGNSA. The V gene is TRBV7-2, the J gene TRBJ1-1; D possibly corresponds to TRBD1 (5 bases). Sequenced sample: blood. The receptor comes from a man aged 45-65 years in good health. The CDR3 loop reads CASSLAGVTEAFF. The CDR3 DNA is TGTGCCAGCAGCTTAGCAGGGGTCACTGAAGCTTTCTTT.